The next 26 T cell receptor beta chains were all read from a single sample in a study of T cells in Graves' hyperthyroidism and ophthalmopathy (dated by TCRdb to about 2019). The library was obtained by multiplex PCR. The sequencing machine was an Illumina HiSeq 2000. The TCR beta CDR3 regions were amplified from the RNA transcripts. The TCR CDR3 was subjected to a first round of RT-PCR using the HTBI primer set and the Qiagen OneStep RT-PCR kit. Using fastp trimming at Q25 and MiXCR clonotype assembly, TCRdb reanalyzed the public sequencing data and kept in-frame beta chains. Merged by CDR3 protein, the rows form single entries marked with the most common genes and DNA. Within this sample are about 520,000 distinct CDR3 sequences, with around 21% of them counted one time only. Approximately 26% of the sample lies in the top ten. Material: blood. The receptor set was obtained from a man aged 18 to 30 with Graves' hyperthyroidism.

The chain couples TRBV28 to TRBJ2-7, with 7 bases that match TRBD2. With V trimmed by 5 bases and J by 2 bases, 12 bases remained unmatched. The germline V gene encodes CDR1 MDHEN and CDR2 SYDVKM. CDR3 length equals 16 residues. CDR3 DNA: TGTGCCAGCAGTCCTCGAGTGTCACGGGGGGCCTACGAGCAGTACTTC. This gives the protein CASSPRVSRGAYEQYF.

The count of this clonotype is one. As DNA, the CDR3 is TGTGCCAGCAGTTACTCGTGGGCATACAGTATCAGCGGGGACGGCTTTGAGCAGTACTTC. This gives the protein CASSYSWAYSISGDGFEQYF. The J gene is TRBJ2-7, the V gene TRBV6-2 or TRBV6-3; TRBD2 matches at 7 bases. The J segment lost 7 bases and the V segment lost 0 bases, leaving 24 bases of the junction unmatched. Looked up from germline, CDR1 is MNHEY and CDR2 is SVGEGT. The CDR3 is 20 amino acids.

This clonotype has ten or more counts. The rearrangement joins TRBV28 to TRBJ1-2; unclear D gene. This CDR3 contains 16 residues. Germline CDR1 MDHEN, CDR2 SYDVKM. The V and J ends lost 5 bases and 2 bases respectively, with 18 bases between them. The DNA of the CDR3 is TGTGCCAGCAGTGGGGTGCGCGGCCACCTGAACTATGGCTACACCTTC. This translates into CASSGVRGHLNYGYTF.

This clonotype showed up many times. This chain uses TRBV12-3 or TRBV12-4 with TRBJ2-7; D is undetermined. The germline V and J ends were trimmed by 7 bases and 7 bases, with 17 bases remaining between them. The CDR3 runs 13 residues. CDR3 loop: CASTKFNGGEQYF. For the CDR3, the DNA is TGTGCCAGCACTAAGTTTAATGGTGGAGAGCAGTACTTC.

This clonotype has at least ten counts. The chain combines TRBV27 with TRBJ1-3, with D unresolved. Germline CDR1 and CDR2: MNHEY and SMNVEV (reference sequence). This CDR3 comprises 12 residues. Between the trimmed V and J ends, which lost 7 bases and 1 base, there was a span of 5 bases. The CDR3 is CASMGSGNTIYF. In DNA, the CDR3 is TGTGCCAGCATGGGTTCTGGAAACACCATATATTTT.

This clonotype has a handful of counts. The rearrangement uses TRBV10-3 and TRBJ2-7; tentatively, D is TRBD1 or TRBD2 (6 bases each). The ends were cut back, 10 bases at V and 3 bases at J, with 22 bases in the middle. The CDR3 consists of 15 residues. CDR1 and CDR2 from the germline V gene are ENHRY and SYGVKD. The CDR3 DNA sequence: TGTGCCACTTCTCCTGAGGGGGGAGATTACTACGAGCAGTACTTC. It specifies CATSPEGGDYYEQYF.

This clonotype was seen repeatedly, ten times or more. The CDR3 reads CSVRQGQNYGYTF. The CDR3 bases are TGCAGCGTTCGACAGGGCCAAAACTATGGCTACACCTTC. The chain is built from TRBV29-1 and TRBJ1-2; 7 bases are shared with TRBD1. This CDR3 is built from 13 residues. V shed 5 bases and J 2 bases; nucleotides not matched to a gene: 5. Germline V gene data show CDR1 as SQVTM and CDR2 as ANQGSEA.

Written as DNA, the CDR3 is TGTGCCAGCAGTCCACAACGGGGGGGCCTAGATACGCAGTATTTT. This gives the protein CASSPQRGGLDTQYF. The V call is TRBV12-3 or TRBV12-4, the J call TRBJ2-3; 8 nucleotides match TRBD2. J gave up 5 bases and V 5 bases, and 9 bases lay outside the gene matches. This CDR3 contains 15 residues.

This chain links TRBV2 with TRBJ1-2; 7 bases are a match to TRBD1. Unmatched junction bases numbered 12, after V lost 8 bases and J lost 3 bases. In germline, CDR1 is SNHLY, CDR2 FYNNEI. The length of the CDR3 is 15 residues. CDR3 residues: CASHGMTGRDYGYTF. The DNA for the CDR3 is TGTGCCAGCCACGGAATGACAGGGAGGGACTATGGCTACACCTTC. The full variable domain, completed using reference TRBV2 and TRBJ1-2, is EPEVTQTPSHQVTQMGQEVILRCVPISNHLYFYWYRQILGQKVEFLVSFYNNEISEKSEIFDDQFSVERPDGSNFTLKIRSTKLEDSAMYFCASHGMTGRDYGYTFGSGTRLTVV.

CDR3 coding DNA: TGTGCCAGCTCACCGAACAGGGCGATCTCCTACGAGCAGTACTTC. Translating gives CASSPNRAISYEQYF. The chain uses TRBV18 and TRBJ2-7; D perhaps matches TRBD1 (6 bases). The CDR3 loop spans 15 amino acids. Germline CDR1 reads KGHSH; CDR2 reads LQKENI. Trimming shortened V by 3 bases and J by 0 bases, and 12 bases separated the two germline ends.

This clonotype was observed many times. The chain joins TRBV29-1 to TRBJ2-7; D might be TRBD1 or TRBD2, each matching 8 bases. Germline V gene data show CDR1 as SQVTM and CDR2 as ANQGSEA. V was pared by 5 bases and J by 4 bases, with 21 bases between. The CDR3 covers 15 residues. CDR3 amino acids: CSVRAGGQVMYEQYF. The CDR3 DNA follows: TGCAGCGTTCGGGCGGGGGGACAGGTTATGTACGAGCAGTACTTC.

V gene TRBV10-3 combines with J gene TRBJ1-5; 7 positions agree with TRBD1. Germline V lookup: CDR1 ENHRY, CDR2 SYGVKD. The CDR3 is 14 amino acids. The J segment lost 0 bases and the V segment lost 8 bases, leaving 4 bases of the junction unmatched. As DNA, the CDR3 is TGTGCCATCGGGGGACAGACTAGCAATCAGCCCCAGCATTTT. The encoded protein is CAIGGQTSNQPQHF.

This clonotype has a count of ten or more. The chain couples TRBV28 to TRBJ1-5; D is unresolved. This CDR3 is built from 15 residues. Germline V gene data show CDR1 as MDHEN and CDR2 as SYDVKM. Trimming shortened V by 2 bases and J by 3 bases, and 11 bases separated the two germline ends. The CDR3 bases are TGTGCCAGCAGTTTACCCTCTGACAACAATCAGCCCCAGCATTTT. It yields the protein CASSLPSDNNQPQHF.

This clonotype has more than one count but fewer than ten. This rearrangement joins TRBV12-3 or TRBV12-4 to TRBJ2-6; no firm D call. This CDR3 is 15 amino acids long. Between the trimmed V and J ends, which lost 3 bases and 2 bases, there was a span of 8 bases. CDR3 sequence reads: CASSLLNPGANVLTF. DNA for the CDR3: TGTGCCAGCAGTTTGTTAAACCCTGGGGCCAACGTCCTGACTTTC.

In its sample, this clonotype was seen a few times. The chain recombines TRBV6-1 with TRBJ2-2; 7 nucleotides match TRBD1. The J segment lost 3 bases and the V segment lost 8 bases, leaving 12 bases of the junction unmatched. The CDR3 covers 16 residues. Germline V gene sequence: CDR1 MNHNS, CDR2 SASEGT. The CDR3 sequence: CASGGPGQSHTGELFF. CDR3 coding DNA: TGTGCCAGCGGAGGACCGGGACAGAGCCACACCGGGGAGCTGTTTTTT.

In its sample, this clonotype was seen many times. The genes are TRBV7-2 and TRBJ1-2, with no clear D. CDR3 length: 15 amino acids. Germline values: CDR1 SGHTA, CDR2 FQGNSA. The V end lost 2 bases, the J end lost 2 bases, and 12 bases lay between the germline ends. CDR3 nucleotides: TGTGCCAGCAGCTTAAGAGCTGGCGGCAACTATGGCTACACCTTC. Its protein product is CASSLRAGGNYGYTF. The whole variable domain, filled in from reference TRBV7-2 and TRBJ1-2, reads GAGVSQSPSNKVTEKGKDVELRCDPISGHTALYWYRQSLGQGLEFLIYFQGNSAPDKSGLPSDRFSAERTGGSVSTLTIQRTQQEDSAVYLCASSLRAGGNYGYTFGSGTRLTVV.

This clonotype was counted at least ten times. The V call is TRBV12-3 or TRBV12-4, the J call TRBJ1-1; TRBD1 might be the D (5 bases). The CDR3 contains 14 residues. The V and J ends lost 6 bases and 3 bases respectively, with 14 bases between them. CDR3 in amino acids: CASSRAVGDTEAFF. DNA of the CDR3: TGTGCCAGCAGCCGGGCCGTGGGGGACACTGAAGCTTTCTTT.

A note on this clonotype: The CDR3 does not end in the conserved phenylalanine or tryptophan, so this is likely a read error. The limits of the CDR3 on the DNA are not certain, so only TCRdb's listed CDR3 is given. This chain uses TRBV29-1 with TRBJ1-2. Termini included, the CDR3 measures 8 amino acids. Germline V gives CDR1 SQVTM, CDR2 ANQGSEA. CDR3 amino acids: CSGGSYTV.

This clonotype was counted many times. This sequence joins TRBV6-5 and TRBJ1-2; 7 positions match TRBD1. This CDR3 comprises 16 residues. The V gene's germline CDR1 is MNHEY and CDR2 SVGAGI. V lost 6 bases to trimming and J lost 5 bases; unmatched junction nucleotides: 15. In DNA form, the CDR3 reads TGTGCCAGCAGGTCTCGCAACCCCGGGACAGCTTATGGCTACACCTTC. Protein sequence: CASRSRNPGTAYGYTF.

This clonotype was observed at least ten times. The CDR3 DNA sequence: TGTGCCAGCAGTTATGAGCCCCGAAGCTATGGCTACACCTTC. Its translation: CASSYEPRSYGYTF. This chain links TRBV12-3 or TRBV12-4 with TRBJ1-2; D remains unclear. The CDR3 loop spans 14 amino acids. V gave up 4 bases and J gave up 4 bases, with 13 bases separating them.

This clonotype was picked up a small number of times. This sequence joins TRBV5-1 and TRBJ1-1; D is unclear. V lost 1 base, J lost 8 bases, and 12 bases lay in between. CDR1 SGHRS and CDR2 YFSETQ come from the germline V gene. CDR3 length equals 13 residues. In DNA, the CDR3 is TGCGCCAGCAGCTTGAGCCCATTAACCGAAGCTTTCTTT. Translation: CASSLSPLTEAFF.

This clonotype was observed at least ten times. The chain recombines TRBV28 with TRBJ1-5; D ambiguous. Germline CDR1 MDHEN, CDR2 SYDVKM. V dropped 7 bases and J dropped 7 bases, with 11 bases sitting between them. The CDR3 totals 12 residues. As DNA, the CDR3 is TGTGCCAGCAATTGGGGTAGCCAGCCCCAGCATTTT. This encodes CASNWGSQPQHF.

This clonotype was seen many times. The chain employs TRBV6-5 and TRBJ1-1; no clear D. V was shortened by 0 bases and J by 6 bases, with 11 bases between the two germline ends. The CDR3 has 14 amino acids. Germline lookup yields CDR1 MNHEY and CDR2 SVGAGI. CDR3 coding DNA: TGTGCCAGCAGTTACTCGACGGTATCGGCTGAAGCTTTCTTT. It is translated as CASSYSTVSAEAFF.

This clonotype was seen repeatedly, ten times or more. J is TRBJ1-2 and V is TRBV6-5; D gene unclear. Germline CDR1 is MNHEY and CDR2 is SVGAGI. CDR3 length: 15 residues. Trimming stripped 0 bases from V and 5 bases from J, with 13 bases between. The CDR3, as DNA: TGTGCCAGCAGTTACTCCTGGGGAGATACTTATGGCTACACCTTC. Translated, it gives CASSYSWGDTYGYTF.

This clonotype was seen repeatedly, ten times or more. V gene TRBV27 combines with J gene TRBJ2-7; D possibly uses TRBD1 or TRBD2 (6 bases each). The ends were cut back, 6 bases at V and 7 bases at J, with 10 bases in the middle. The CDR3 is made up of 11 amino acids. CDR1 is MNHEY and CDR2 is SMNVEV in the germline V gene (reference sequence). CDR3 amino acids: CASRRGREQYF. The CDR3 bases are TGTGCCAGCAGGAGGGGGAGGGAGCAGTACTTC.

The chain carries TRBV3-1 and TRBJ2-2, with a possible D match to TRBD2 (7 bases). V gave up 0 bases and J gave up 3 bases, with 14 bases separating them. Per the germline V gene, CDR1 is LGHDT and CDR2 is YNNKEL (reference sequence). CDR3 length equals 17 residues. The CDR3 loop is CASSQDAGAFHTGELFF. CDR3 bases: TGTGCCAGCAGCCAAGACGCGGGGGCATTTCACACCGGGGAGCTGTTTTTT.